A single sample gave rise to the 15 T cell receptor beta chains below, sequenced in a study of blood T cell repertoires in COVID-19. Only in-frame clones appear in the TCRdb table, and some are missing; sequencing was by immunoSEQ multiplex PCR. The sample has tens of thousands of clones, about four fifths seen once; the top ten hold roughly 4.5%. The sequenced material came from peripheral blood. The receptors stem from a woman aged 60-70 years with acute or convalescent COVID-19.

This chain links TRBV2 with TRBJ2-5; D not certain. Trimming shortened V by 4 bases and J by 0 bases, and 9 bases separated the two germline ends. Germline V lookup: CDR1 SNHLY, CDR2 FYNNEI. This CDR3 comprises 14 residues. The CDR3 coding sequence is TGTGCCAGCAGTGTGTCTGCGTACCAAGAGACCCAGTACTTC. It translates to CASSVSAYQETQYF.

This chain joins TRBV18 and TRBJ1-2, with unresolved D. Trimming stripped 2 bases from V and 8 bases from J, with 12 bases between. Germline V gene sequence: CDR1 KGHSH, CDR2 LQKENI. There are 13 residues in the CDR3. The CDR3 coding sequence is TGTGCCAGCTCACCAGGGTTTGAGGCGGGCTACACCTTC. Translated, it gives CASSPGFEAGYTF.

J is TRBJ1-2 and V is TRBV7-2; maybe TRBD1 (6 bases). The germline V gene has CDR1 SGHTA and CDR2 FQGNSA. The CDR3 is 15 amino acids. The V end lost 0 bases, the J end lost 7 bases, and 15 bases lay between the germline ends. The CDR3: CASSLAFGGAGGYTF. The CDR3 nucleotides read TGTGCCAGCAGCTTAGCGTTTGGGGGGGCGGGTGGCTACACCTTC.

This clone was recorded a few times. The chain is built from TRBV7-9 and TRBJ1-2; D is ambiguous. CDR3 size: 13 residues. Per germline, CDR1 SEHNR and CDR2 FQNEAQ (reference sequence). V lost 0 bases and J lost 8, with 10 bases in between. CDR3 region: CASSLALAWGYTF. The CDR3, as DNA: TGTGCCAGCAGCTTAGCTTTAGCCTGGGGCTACACCTTC.

The gene calls are TRBV28 and TRBJ1-1; D gene uncertain. This CDR3 comprises 14 residues. With 6 bases removed from V and 10 bases from J, the gap between germline ends came to 21 bases. CDR1 and CDR2 (germline): MDHEN, SYDVKM. This chain's CDR3 is CASRLGGTEGLAFF. CDR3 nucleotide sequence: TGTGCCAGCAGGCTAGGTGGAACTGAAGGATTAGCTTTCTTT. Complete variable domain (other parts from reference TRBV28 and TRBJ1-1): DVKVTQSSRYLVKRTGEKVFLECVQDMDHENMFWYRQDPGLGLRLIYFSYDVKMKEKGDIPEGYSVSREKKERFSLILESASTNQTSMYLCASRLGGTEGLAFFGQGTRLTVV.

The CDR3 DNA is TGTGCCAGCAGCTTAGCGGGCGCGTCGGGGAGCTCTGGAAACACCATATATTTT. Translated, it gives CASSLAGASGSSGNTIYF. This chain uses TRBV7-2 with TRBJ1-3; D not certain. V lost 0 bases and J lost 0, with 15 bases in between. The CDR3 totals 18 residues. From germline, CDR1 is SGHTA and CDR2 FQGNSA.

The sample holds one count of this clone. The V gene is TRBV19, the J gene TRBJ1-2, with D hard to call. Trimming removed 2 bases at V and 0 bases at J, with 10 bases between. Germline loops: CDR1 LNHDA, CDR2 SQIVND (reference sequence). The CDR3 extends over 15 amino acids. In nucleotides, the CDR3 is TGTGCCAGTAGTATAAATACAGACGCTAACTATGGCTACACCTTC. It encodes CASSINTDANYGYTF. Looking up the rest from reference TRBV19 and TRBJ1-2 gives the full variable domain: DGGITQSPKYLFRKEGQNVTLSCEQNLNHDAMYWYRQDPGQGLRLIYYSQIVNDFQKGDIAEGYSVSREKKESFPLTVTSAQKNPTAFYLCASSINTDANYGYTFGSGTRLTVV.

The rearrangement links TRBV18 to TRBJ1-1; D possibly corresponds to TRBD1 (5 bases). Germline assignment: CDR1 KGHSH and CDR2 LQKENI. V was shortened by 1 base and J by 4 bases, with 13 bases between the two germline ends. The CDR3 length is 15 residues. Here the CDR3 reads CASSPQRGGSTEAFF. CDR3 coding DNA: TGTGCCAGCTCACCACAGCGGGGGGGGTCCACTGAAGCTTTCTTT.

In its sample, this clone was seen once. V and J are TRBV19 and TRBJ1-2, with TRBD1 matching 9 bases. CDR1 is LNHDA and CDR2 is SQIVND in the germline V gene (reference sequence). The CDR3 has 13 amino acids. V lost 6 bases to trimming and J lost 4 bases; unmatched junction nucleotides: 3. CDR3 bases: TGTGCCAGTAGCGGACAGGGGAGCTATGGCTACACCTTC. It is translated as CASSGQGSYGYTF.

This rearrangement joins TRBV2 to TRBJ1-1; TRBD1 is a possible D gene (6 bases). CDR3 size: 16 residues. CDR1 and CDR2 from the germline V gene are SNHLY and FYNNEI. The V and J ends lost 0 bases and 1 base respectively, with 12 bases between them. CDR3 DNA: TGTGCCAGCAGTGAAGCTAGGGCCAGGGGGAACACTGAAGCTTTCTTT. Residues: CASSEARARGNTEAFF. Using reference TRBV2 and TRBJ1-1 for the parts outside the CDR3, the full variable domain is EPEVTQTPSHQVTQMGQEVILRCVPISNHLYFYWYRQILGQKVEFLVSFYNNEISEKSEIFDDQFSVERPDGSNFTLKIRSTKLEDSAMYFCASSEARARGNTEAFFGQGTRLTVV.

The CDR3 DNA sequence: TGTGCCAGCAGCTTGGCCGGGGGACAGCGGAACTATGGCTACACCTTC. It is translated as CASSLAGGQRNYGYTF. The V gene is TRBV5-4, the J gene TRBJ1-2, with 7 bases that match TRBD1. This CDR3 has 16 amino acids. Per the germline V gene, CDR1 is SGHNT and CDR2 is YYREEE (reference sequence). V dropped 0 bases and J dropped 2; count of bases not matched to a gene: 7.

The rearrangement joins TRBV3-1 (or the pseudogene TRBV3-2) to TRBJ2-3, with 9 bases fitting TRBD2. The CDR3 sequence is 15 residues long. CDR1 and CDR2 from the germline V gene are LGHDT and YNNKEL (reference sequence). V trimming: 4 bases; J trimming: 2 bases; junction bases outside the gene matches: 4. DNA of the CDR3: TGTGCCAGCAGCCCTAGCGGGACCTACACAGATACGCAGTATTTT. Translation gives CASSPSGTYTDTQYF.

The rearrangement links TRBV6-5 to TRBJ1-2, with 7 bases matching TRBD1. Trimming cost V 6 bases and J 2 bases; bases outside gene matches: 9. The germline gives CDR1 MNHEY, CDR2 SVGAGI. The CDR3 has 15 residues. This CDR3 is CASRRPQGVNYGYTF. CDR3 nucleotides: TGTGCCAGCAGACGCCCTCAGGGGGTCAACTATGGCTACACCTTC.

The rearrangement uses TRBV3-1 (or the pseudogene TRBV3-2) and TRBJ2-7; 9 bases fit TRBD2. Trimming cost V 3 bases and J 2 bases; bases outside gene matches: 2. This CDR3 comprises 14 residues. CDR1 and CDR2 (germline): LGHDT, YNNKEL (reference sequence). The CDR3 DNA reads as TGTGCCAGCAGCCAGACTAGCGGAACCTACGAGCAGTACTTC. Translating it yields CASSQTSGTYEQYF.

V gene TRBV3-1 (or the pseudogene TRBV3-2) combines with J gene TRBJ1-4, with no clear D. Germline lookup yields CDR1 LGHDT and CDR2 YNNKEL (reference sequence). V was cut by 0 bases and J by 8 bases, with 10 bases left in between. The CDR3 is made up of 14 amino acids. The CDR3 DNA sequence: TGTGCCAGCAGCCAAGACCCAACGGGGGAAAAACTGTTTTTT. This sequence encodes CASSQDPTGEKLFF.